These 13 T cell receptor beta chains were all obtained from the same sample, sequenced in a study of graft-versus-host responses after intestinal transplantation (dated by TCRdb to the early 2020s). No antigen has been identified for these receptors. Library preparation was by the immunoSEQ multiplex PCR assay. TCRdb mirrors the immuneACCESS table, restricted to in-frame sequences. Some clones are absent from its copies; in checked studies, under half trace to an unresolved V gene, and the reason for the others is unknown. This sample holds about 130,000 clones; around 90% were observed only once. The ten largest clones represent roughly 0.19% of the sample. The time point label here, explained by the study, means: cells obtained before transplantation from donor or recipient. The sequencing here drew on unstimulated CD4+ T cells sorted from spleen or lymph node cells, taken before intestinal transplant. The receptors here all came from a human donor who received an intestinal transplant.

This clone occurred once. The CDR3 DNA follows: TGTGCCAGCAGCCAAGATCCACTTGGCGGGGGAGAGCAGTACTTC. This gives the protein CASSQDPLGGGEQYF. The rearrangement links TRBV4-2 to TRBJ2-7; 7 bases are a match to TRBD2. The CDR3 length is 15 residues. Germline V gene data show CDR1 as LGHNA and CDR2 as YNFKEQ. Trimming cost V 0 bases and J 7 bases; bases outside gene matches: 9.

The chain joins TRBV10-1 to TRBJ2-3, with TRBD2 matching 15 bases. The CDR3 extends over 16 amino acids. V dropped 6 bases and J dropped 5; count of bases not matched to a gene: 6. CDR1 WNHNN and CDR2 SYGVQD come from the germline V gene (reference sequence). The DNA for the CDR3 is TGCGCCAGCAGCGGACTAGCGGGAGGGCCGCGAGATACGCAGTATTTT. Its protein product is CASSGLAGGPRDTQYF.

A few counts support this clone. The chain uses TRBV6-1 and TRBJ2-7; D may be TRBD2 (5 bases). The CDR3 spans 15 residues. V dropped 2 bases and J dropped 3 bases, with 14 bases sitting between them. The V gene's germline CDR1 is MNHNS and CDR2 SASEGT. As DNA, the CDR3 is TGTGCCAGCAGTGAATATCCGGGAAAAGTCTACGAGCAGTACTTC. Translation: CASSEYPGKVYEQYF.

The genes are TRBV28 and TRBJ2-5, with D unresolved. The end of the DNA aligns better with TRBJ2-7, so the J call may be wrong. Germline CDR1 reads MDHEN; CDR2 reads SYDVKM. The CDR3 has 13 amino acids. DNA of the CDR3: TGTGCCAGCACTAAACCCCCTTCCTACGAGCAGTACTTC. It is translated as CASTKPPSYEQYF.

Here the CDR3 reads CASGPGLLNQPQHF. The CDR3 DNA is TGTGCCAGCGGCCCGGGACTTTTAAATCAGCCCCAGCATTTT. V usage is TRBV6-5 and J usage is TRBJ1-5; the D gene is possibly TRBD1 (5 bases). Per germline, CDR1 MNHEY and CDR2 SVGAGI. The V gene lost 8 bases and the J gene lost 4 bases, with 15 bases spanning the gap. This CDR3 contains 14 residues.

The chain's CDR3 is CASSVASSTDTQYF. The DNA of the CDR3 is TGTGCCAGCAGCGTAGCCTCTAGCACAGATACGCAGTATTTT. The V and J genes are TRBV9 and TRBJ2-3; no firm D call. Trimming stripped 0 bases from V and 0 bases from J, with 5 bases between. The CDR3 loop spans 14 amino acids. From germline, CDR1 is SGDLS and CDR2 YYNGEE. Based on the CDR3 plus reference TRBV9 and TRBJ2-3, the full variable domain is DSGVTQTPKHLITATGQRVTLRCSPRSGDLSVYWYQQSLDQGLQFLIQYYNGEERAKGNILERFSAQQFPDLHSELNLSSLELGDSALYFCASSVASSTDTQYFGPGTRLTVL.

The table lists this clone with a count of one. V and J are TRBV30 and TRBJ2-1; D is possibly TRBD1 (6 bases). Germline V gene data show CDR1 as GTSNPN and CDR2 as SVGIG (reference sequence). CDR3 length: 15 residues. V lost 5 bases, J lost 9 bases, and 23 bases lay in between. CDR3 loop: CAWEMLGVGAGEQFF. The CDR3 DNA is TGTGCCTGGGAGATGTTGGGAGTGGGGGCTGGTGAGCAGTTCTTC.

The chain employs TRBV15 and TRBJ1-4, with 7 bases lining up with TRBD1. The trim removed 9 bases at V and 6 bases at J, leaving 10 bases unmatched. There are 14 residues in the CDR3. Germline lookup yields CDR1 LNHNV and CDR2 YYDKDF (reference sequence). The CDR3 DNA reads TGTGCCACGGAGCGGGGGACAGAGGATGAAAAACTGTTTTTT. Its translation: CATERGTEDEKLFF.

Written as DNA, the CDR3 is TGTGCCAGTGAGGCGGGAACCTACGAGCAGTACTTC. This translates into CASEAGTYEQYF. This chain links TRBV28 with TRBJ2-7; D is perhaps TRBD2 (6 bases). Deletions cut 9 bases from V and 2 bases from J, with 11 bases between. This CDR3 spans 12 amino acids. Per germline, CDR1 MDHEN and CDR2 SYDVKM. The whole variable domain, filled in from reference TRBV28 and TRBJ2-7, reads DVKVTQSSRYLVKRTGEKVFLECVQDMDHENMFWYRQDPGLGLRLIYFSYDVKMKEKGDIPEGYSVSREKKERFSLILESASTNQTSMYLCASEAGTYEQYFGPGTRLTVT.

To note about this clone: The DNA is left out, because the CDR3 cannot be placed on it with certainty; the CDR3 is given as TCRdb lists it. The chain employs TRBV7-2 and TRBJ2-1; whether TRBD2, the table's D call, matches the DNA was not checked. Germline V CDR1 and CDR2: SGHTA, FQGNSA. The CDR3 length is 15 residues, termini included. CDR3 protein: CASSPEVGSGSMRFF.

This CDR3 is CASSRPGQVAYEQYF. The CDR3 DNA reads as TGTGCCAGCAGCCGCCCGGGACAGGTCGCCTACGAGCAGTACTTC. The rearrangement links TRBV6-5 to TRBJ2-5; 8 bases map to TRBD1. TRBJ2-7 explains the end of the DNA better; the J call may be wrong. The CDR3 is made up of 15 amino acids. The germline V gene has CDR1 MNHEY and CDR2 SVGAGI.

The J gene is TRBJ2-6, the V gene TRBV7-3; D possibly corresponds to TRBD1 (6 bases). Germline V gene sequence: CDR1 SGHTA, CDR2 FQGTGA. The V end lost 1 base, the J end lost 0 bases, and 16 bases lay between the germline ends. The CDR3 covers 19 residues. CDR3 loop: CASSLSYGQGYSGANVLTF. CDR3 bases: TGTGCCAGCAGCTTAAGTTACGGGCAGGGGTACTCTGGGGCCAACGTCCTGACTTTC.

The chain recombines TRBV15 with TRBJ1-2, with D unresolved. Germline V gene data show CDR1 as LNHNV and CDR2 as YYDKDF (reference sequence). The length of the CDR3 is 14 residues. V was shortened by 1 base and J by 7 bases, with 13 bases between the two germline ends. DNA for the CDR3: TGTGCCACCAGCAGAGGGGGTCCTTTGGCTGGCTACACCTTC. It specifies CATSRGGPLAGYTF.